The entry below gives a single TCR beta chain sequence along with its context. This sample is part of a study of blood T cell repertoires in COVID-19. Across the whole study: From the United States, Italy and Spain came samples of acute and convalescent COVID-19. In each case, the material was cDNA or gDNA derived from T cells, B-cell-depleted T cells, or PBMCs.

The germline V gene encodes CDR1 LGHNA and CDR2 YNFKEQ. This CDR3 has 19 residues. The V end was cut by 0 bases, the J end by 2 bases, with 23 bases between. How the authors handled the data: How many nucleated cells were present was estimated from reference gene primer amplification. Libraries were prepared by immunoSEQ multiplex PCR; TCRdb keeps only in-frame clonotypes and omits some of them. The DNA was the basis for D and trimming; V, J and clone size are from that table. The table records 85,000 to 95,000 clones, 86% of them present only once. This chain links TRBV4-2 with TRBJ2-7, with D possibly being TRBD2 (10 bases). This receptor was taken from a human donor in a cohort sampled during active COVID-19. Sequenced sample: peripheral blood. CDR3 DNA sequence: TGTGCCAGCAGCCAAGAGTTGGGACAGGGCCTAGCGGGGGCCTACGAGCAGTACTTC. Translated: CASSQELGQGLAGAYEQYF.